This TCR beta chain was sequenced during a study of OX40 agonist ivuxolimab in advanced cancers. Study at large: Partial responses were recorded for three patients, including one with hepatocellular carcinoma and two with cutaneous melanoma. Study-level points and caveats: There were, on average, more expanded clones in CD8+ T cells than in CD4+. Also present in some nonresponders was a low level of normalized T-cell clonal expansion.

Of note for this clone: Antigen: not known.

The repertoire was sequenced with immunoSEQ multiplex PCR; TCRdb's copy has only in-frame clones and lacks some. The repertoire holds fewer than 25,000 clones, 86% seen once, with roughly 16% in the top ten. Germline values: CDR1 PRHDT, CDR2 FYEKMQ (reference sequence). V lost 2 bases and J 6 bases, leaving 11 bases between the germline ends. This CDR3 spans 13 amino acids. The sequenced sample was CD4+ or CD8+ T cells sorted from blood, obtained in a trial of the OX40 agonist ivuxolimab. The clonotype originates from an adult with an advanced solid tumor such as melanoma, head and neck, liver or kidney cancer. The chain recombines TRBV13 with TRBJ2-7, with no clear D. The CDR3 sequence: CASSLIGRGEQYF. CDR3 coding DNA: TGTGCCAGCAGCTTAATAGGTCGAGGCGAGCAGTACTTC.